The 11 T cell receptor beta chains below come from one sample, sequenced in a study of neurological immune-mediated disorders. Via MiXCR, TCRdb re-called the 5' RACE reads, giving one row per CDR3 protein. This sample yields about 99,000 distinct CDR3 sequences, of which about a tenth are seen a single time; approximately 3.1% belongs to the top ten. As to time point: longitudinal time-point 3. The sequencing input was PBMCs. The receptors here all came from a female donor with HTLV-1-associated myelopathy (HAM/TSP).

The genes are TRBV3-1 and TRBJ2-7; D is unresolved. Per germline, CDR1 LGHDT and CDR2 YNNKEL (reference sequence). This CDR3 spans 13 amino acids. Trimming pared 0 bases from V and 3 bases from J, leaving 6 bases between. CDR3 loop: CASSQDTHYEQYF. The DNA of the CDR3 is TGTGCCAGCAGCCAAGATACGCACTACGAGCAGTACTTC.

In this sample, this clonotype turned up many times. The chain couples TRBV18 to TRBJ2-7, with 7 bases lining up with TRBD2. CDR3 size: 16 residues. J gave up 5 bases and V 5 bases, and 15 bases lay outside the gene matches. Germline V gives CDR1 KGHSH, CDR2 LQKENI. The CDR3 region is CASSAVRDYRIDEQYF. DNA of the CDR3: TGTGCCAGCTCAGCCGTTCGGGACTACCGGATTGACGAGCAGTACTTC.

Many counts were recorded for this clonotype. V usage is TRBV28 and J usage is TRBJ2-1; 7 bases map to TRBD2. V trimming: 7 bases; J trimming: 6 bases; junction bases outside the gene matches: 12. Germline V gene lookup returns CDR1 MDHEN and CDR2 SYDVKM. This CDR3 contains 15 residues. CDR3 nucleotides: TGTGCCAGCAACCGCGGGAGCCTGGGGGTCAATGAGCAGTTCTTC. Protein sequence: CASNRGSLGVNEQFF.

This clonotype was counted at least ten times. This chain joins TRBV12-3 or TRBV12-4 and TRBJ2-1; D may correspond to TRBD1 or TRBD2 (6 bases each). Trimming took off 5 bases at V and 12 bases at J, with 20 bases between the two ends. The CDR3 sequence is 14 residues long. The CDR3 loop reads CASSTGLGGVRQFF. For the CDR3, the DNA is TGTGCCAGCAGTACAGGGTTGGGAGGTGTTCGGCAGTTCTTC.

This clonotype was recorded at least ten times. The rearrangement uses TRBV7-9 and TRBJ1-4, with 7 nucleotides matching TRBD1. V shed 5 bases, J shed 6 bases, and the junction held 12 bases outside the gene matches. The germline V gene encodes CDR1 SEHNR and CDR2 FQNEAQ (reference sequence). The length of the CDR3 is 16 residues. CDR3 residues: CASSARRTGEHEKLFF. For the CDR3, the DNA is TGTGCCAGCAGCGCTAGACGGACAGGTGAACATGAAAAACTGTTTTTT.

The sample holds a few counts of this clonotype. V and J are TRBV29-1 and TRBJ2-3, with D possibly matching TRBD1 (5 bases). Per the germline V gene, CDR1 is SQVTM and CDR2 is ANQGSEA. Trimming took 7 bases from V and 0 from J, leaving 11 bases between them. CDR3 size: 13 residues. The CDR3 DNA reads TGCAGCGCCCGGGCAGGGAGCACAGATACGCAGTATTTT. Translated, it gives CSARAGSTDTQYF.

This clonotype was counted only a few times. The chain has TRBV7-9 and TRBJ2-5, with a weak D call TRBD1 (6 bases). Trimming stripped 1 base from V and 1 base from J, with 10 bases between. Germline V gene sequence: CDR1 SEHNR, CDR2 FQNEAQ (reference sequence). The CDR3 has 15 residues. CDR3 protein: CASSLGSGAQETQYF. For the CDR3, the DNA is TGTGCCAGCAGCTTAGGATCAGGGGCCCAAGAGACCCAGTACTTC.

This clonotype was seen ten or more times. The chain recombines TRBV5-1 with TRBJ2-1; D perhaps matches TRBD2 (6 bases). V was trimmed by 4 bases and J by 3 bases, leaving 20 bases between them. The germline V gene encodes CDR1 SGHRS and CDR2 YFSETQ. This CDR3 is 17 amino acids long. CDR3 in amino acids: CASSPPATVDYYNEQFF. DNA for the CDR3: TGCGCCAGCAGCCCACCGGCGACGGTGGACTACTACAATGAGCAGTTCTTC.

This chain uses TRBV6-2 or TRBV6-3 with TRBJ1-2; D is unresolved. Germline CDR1 reads MNHEY; CDR2 reads SVGEGT. V lost 2 bases to trimming and J lost 5 bases, with 24 bases between them. There are 18 residues in the CDR3. The chain's CDR3 is CASSYRLDTKTLEYGYTF. The DNA for the CDR3 is TGTGCCAGCAGTTACAGATTGGATACAAAGACATTGGAATATGGCTACACCTTC.

This clonotype was picked up many times. The V call is TRBV10-3, the J call TRBJ2-1, with D hard to call. Looked up from germline, CDR1 is ENHRY and CDR2 is SYGVKD. CDR3 size: 12 residues. Deletions cut 4 bases from V and 5 bases from J, with 6 bases between. The CDR3 DNA sequence: TGTGCCATCAGTGGTCAGGACAATGAGCAGTTCTTC. Its translation is CAISGQDNEQFF.

This clonotype was recorded many times. The chain has TRBV12-3 or TRBV12-4 and TRBJ2-3, with D possibly matching TRBD2 (7 bases). This CDR3 is built from 15 residues. V was clipped by 7 bases and J by 7 bases, with 21 bases between them. The CDR3 region has the DNA TGTGCCAGCACCCAAAGGGGGGGGGCAAAAAATACGCAGTATTTT. Its protein is CASTQRGGAKNTQYF.